This TCR beta chain is from a study of Graves' ophthalmopathy and Graves' hyperthyroidism. Isolation of PBMCs was performed using roughly 10 ml of fresh peripheral blood. For repertoire sequencing, the TCR beta CDR3 regions were amplified from RNA transcripts. The workflow started with a first-round RT-PCR run with HTBI primers and then moved on to a second-round multiplex PCR. Via MiXCR, TCRdb re-called the multiplex PCR reads, giving one row per CDR3 protein. The sample consists of 350,000 to 450,000 distinct CDR3 sequences, around 21% of them appearing once. The source material was peripheral blood. The clonotype was recovered from a woman aged 18-29 years with stable Graves' hyperthyroidism.

The CDR3 protein is CASSPPAGARYSYTF. The DNA for the CDR3 is TGTGCCAGCTCACCACCAGCAGGGGCGAGGTACAGCTACACCTTC. The V and J genes are TRBV18 and TRBJ1-2, with TRBD1 as a possible D gene (6 bases). This CDR3 is 15 amino acids long. The germline CDR1 and CDR2 sequences are KGHSH and LQKENI. V was shortened by 0 bases and J by 9 bases, with 17 bases between the two germline ends.